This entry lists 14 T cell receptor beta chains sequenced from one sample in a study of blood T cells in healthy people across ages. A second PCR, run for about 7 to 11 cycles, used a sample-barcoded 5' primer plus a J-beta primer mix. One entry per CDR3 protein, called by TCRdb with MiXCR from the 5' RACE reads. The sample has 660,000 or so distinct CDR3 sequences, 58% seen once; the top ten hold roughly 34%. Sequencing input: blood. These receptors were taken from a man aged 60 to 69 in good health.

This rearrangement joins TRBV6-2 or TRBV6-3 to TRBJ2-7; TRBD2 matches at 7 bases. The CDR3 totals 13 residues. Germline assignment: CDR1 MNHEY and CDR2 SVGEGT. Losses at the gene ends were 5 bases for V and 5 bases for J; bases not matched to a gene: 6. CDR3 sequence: CASSPSGPNEQYF. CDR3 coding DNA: TGTGCCAGCAGTCCTAGCGGCCCCAACGAGCAGTACTTC.

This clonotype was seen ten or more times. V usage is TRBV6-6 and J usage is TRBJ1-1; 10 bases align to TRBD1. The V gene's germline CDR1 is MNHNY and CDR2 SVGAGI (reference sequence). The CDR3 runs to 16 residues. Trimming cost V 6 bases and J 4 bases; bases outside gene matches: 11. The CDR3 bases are TGTGCCAGCAGAGACCCGGGACAGGGGTCGGGCACTGAAGCTTTCTTT. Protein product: CASRDPGQGSGTEAFF.

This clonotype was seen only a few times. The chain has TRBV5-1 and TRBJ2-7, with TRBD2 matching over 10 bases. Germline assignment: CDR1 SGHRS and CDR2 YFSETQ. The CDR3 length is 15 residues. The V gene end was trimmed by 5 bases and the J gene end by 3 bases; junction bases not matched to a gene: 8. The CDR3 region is CASRLGLADLYEQYF. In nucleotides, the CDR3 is TGCGCCAGCAGACTAGGACTAGCGGATCTCTACGAGCAGTACTTC.

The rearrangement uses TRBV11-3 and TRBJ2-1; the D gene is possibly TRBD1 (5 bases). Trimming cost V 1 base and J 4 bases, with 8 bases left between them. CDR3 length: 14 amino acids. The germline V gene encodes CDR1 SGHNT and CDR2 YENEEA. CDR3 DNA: TGTGCCAGCAGCTTAGCCCAGGGATACAATGAGCAGTTCTTC. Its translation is CASSLAQGYNEQFF.

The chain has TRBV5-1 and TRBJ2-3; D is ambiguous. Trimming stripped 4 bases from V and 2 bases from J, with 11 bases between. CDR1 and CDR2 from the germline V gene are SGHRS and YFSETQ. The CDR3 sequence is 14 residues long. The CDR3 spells CASSVGSDTDTQYF. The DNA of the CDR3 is TGCGCCAGCAGCGTTGGGTCCGACACAGATACGCAGTATTTT.

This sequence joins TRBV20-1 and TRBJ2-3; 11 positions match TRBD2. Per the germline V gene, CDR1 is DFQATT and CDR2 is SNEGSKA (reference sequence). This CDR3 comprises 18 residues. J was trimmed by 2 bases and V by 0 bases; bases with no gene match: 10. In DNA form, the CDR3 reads TGCAGTGCTAGAGATGCCCTTATTAGCGGGGGGGTCACAGATACGCAGTATTTT. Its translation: CSARDALISGGVTDTQYF.

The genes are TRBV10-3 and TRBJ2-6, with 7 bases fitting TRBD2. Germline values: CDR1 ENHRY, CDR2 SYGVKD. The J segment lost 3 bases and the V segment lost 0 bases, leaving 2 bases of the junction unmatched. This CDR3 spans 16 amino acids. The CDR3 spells CAISESGGVGANVLTF. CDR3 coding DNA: TGTGCCATCAGTGAGTCGGGAGGGGTTGGGGCCAACGTCCTGACTTTC.

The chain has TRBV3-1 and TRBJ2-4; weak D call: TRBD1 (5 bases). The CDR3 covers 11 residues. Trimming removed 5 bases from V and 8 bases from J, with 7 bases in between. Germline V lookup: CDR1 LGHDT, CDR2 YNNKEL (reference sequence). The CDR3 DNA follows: TGTGCCAGCAGCGTAGGGGACATTCAGTACTTC. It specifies CASSVGDIQYF.

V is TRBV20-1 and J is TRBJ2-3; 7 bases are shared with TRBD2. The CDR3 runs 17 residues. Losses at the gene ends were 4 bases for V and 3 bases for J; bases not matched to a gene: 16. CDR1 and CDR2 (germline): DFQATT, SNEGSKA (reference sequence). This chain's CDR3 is CSATPIAGPGATDTQYF. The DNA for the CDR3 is TGCAGTGCTACACCGATAGCGGGCCCGGGCGCGACAGATACGCAGTATTTT.

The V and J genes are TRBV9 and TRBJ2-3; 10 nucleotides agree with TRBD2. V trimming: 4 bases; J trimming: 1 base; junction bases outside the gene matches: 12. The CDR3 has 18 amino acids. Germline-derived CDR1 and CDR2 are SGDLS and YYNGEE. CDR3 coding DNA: TGTGCCAGCAGCATATCTAGCGGGGGTGCCCGTGGCACAGATACGCAGTATTTT. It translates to CASSISSGGARGTDTQYF.

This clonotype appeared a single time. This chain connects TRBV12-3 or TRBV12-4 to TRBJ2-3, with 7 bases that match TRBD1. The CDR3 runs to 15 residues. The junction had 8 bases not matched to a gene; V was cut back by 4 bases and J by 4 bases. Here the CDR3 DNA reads TGTGCCAGCAGTTCCGGGACAGACCTGTCAGATACGCAGTATTTT. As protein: CASSSGTDLSDTQYF.

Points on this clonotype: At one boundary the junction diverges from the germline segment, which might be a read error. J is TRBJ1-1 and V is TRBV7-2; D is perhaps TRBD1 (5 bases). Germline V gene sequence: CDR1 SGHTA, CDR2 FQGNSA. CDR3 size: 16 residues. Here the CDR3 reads CASSLALGGVNTEAFF. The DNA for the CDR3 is TGTGCCAGCAGCCTAGCACTTGGGGGGGTGAACACTGAAGCTTTCTTT.

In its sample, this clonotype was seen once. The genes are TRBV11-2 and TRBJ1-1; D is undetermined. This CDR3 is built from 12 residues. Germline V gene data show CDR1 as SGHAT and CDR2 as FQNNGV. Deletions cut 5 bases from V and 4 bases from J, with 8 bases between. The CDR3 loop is CASSEVGTEAFF. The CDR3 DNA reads TGTGCCAGCAGCGAGGTGGGCACTGAAGCTTTCTTT.

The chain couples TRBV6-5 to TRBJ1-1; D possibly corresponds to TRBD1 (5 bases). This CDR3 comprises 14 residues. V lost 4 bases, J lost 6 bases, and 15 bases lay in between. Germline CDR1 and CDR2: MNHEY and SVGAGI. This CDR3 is CASSWAGSKAEAFF. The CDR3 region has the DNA TGTGCCAGCAGTTGGGCAGGGAGTAAAGCTGAAGCTTTCTTT.